These 2 T cell receptor beta chains were all obtained from the same sample, sequenced in a study of blood T cell repertoires in COVID-19. Produced via immunoSEQ multiplex PCR; TCRdb's table is partial and in-frame only. The data show some 140,000 clones, approximately 80% seen once. The sample consisted of peripheral blood. These receptors were taken from an elderly man with acute or convalescent COVID-19.

The rearrangement joins TRBV30 to TRBJ1-4, with 7 nucleotides matching TRBD1. CDR3 length: 16 amino acids. CDR1 and CDR2 from the germline V gene are GTSNPN and SVGIG (reference sequence). J gave up 1 base and V 0 bases, and 5 bases lay outside the gene matches. The CDR3 reads CAWSVQRGLTNEKLFF. Written as DNA, the CDR3 is TGTGCCTGGAGTGTACAAAGGGGGCTAACTAATGAAAAACTGTTTTTT.

This chain joins TRBV4-1 and TRBJ2-5, with a tentative D call TRBD2 (7 bases). Germline V gives CDR1 MGHRA, CDR2 YSYEKL. This CDR3 is 15 amino acids long. Trimming removed 1 base at V and 5 bases at J, with 14 bases between. The CDR3 loop is CASSQGGGQWETQYF. The CDR3 region has the DNA TGCGCCAGCAGCCAAGGGGGGGGCCAGTGGGAGACCCAGTACTTC.